The 2 T cell receptor beta chains in this list originate from one sample, sequenced in a study of blood T cell repertoires in COVID-19. The method was immunoSEQ multiplex PCR; TCRdb's version includes in-frame clones alone and lacks a portion of them. The sample contains more than 150,000 clones, about 85% of which appear only once. Sequencing was performed on PBMCs or T cells enriched from blood (not recorded which). Receptors originate from a woman between 45 and 65 years old who had recovered from COVID-19.

The table lists this clone with a count of one. This rearrangement joins TRBV28 to TRBJ2-7, with D possibly TRBD2 on 7 matching bases. The CDR3 extends over 11 amino acids. With 8 bases removed from V and 6 bases from J, the gap between germline ends came to 11 bases. The germline gives CDR1 MDHEN, CDR2 SYDVKM. For the CDR3, the DNA is TGTGCCAGCGGGAGGGGGTCCGAGCAGTACTTC. This codes for CASGRGSEQYF.

This clone was seen a few times. This chain connects TRBV27 to TRBJ2-2; no firm D call. V was shortened by 5 bases and J by 6 bases, with 7 bases between the two germline ends. The CDR3 length is 12 residues. Germline CDR1 reads MNHEY; CDR2 reads SMNVEV (reference sequence). In nucleotides, the CDR3 is TGTGCCAGCAGTCCGCGGTCCGGGGAGCTGTTTTTT. It specifies CASSPRSGELFF.